These 4 T cell receptor beta chains were all obtained from the same sample, sequenced in a study of molecular identifiers for immune sequencing clone quantification. A single record per CDR3 protein comes from TCRdb applying MiXCR to the PCR reads. The table shows a few hundred thousand distinct CDR3 sequences, with about 22% occurring only once. Sequencing was performed on naive CD8+ T cells from blood, with Jurkat cell RNA spiked in. The subset here: FACS-sorted CD8+CD4-CCR7+CD45RA+ naive T cells. Receptors originate from a human donor in good health. Some libraries in this study had Jurkat cell RNA spiked in.

This clonotype showed up many times. The rearrangement uses TRBV29-1 and TRBJ2-7, with TRBD1 matching over 7 bases. V trimming: 4 bases; J trimming: 7 bases; junction bases outside the gene matches: 10. This CDR3 is 13 amino acids long. Germline CDR1 reads SQVTM; CDR2 reads ANQGSEA. CDR3 loop: CSVVTGEVEEQYF. CDR3 coding DNA: TGCAGCGTTGTCACAGGGGAAGTGGAAGAGCAGTACTTC.

On this clonotype: Being one base from a much bigger clone, this may be a read error. This chain links TRBV6-6 with TRBJ2-7; 9 bases are a match to TRBD1. J lost 11 bases, V lost 4 bases, and 3 bases had no gene match. In germline, CDR1 is MNHNY, CDR2 SVGAGI (reference sequence). CDR3 length equals 11 residues. The CDR3 DNA follows: TGTGCCAGCAGTTTCAGACAGGGGGAGTACTTC. As protein: CASSFRQGEYF.

This clonotype was observed many times. The V and J genes are TRBV7-2 and TRBJ2-4; a possible D gene is TRBD1 (5 bases). The germline CDR1 and CDR2 sequences are SGHTA and FQGNSA. V was clipped by 1 base and J by 6 bases, with 7 bases between them. This CDR3 has 13 amino acids. The CDR3 sequence is CASSLGGRNIQYF. CDR3 in DNA: TGTGCCAGCAGCTTAGGGGGCAGAAACATTCAGTACTTC. Supplemented by reference TRBV7-2 and TRBJ2-4, the full variable domain reads GAGVSQSPSNKVTEKGKDVELRCDPISGHTALYWYRQSLGQGLEFLIYFQGNSAPDKSGLPSDRFSAERTGGSVSTLTIQRTQQEDSAVYLCASSLGGRNIQYFGAGTRLSVL.

In the case of this clonotype: One junction end disagrees with the germline gene, perhaps due to a read error. This chain connects TRBV9 to TRBJ1-1; 7 positions match TRBD1. From germline, CDR1 is SGDLS and CDR2 YYNGEE. This CDR3 region has 15 residues. The CDR3 sequence: CASSPGTATNTEALF. CDR3 bases: TGTGCTAGCAGCCCAGGGACAGCGACGAACACTGAAGCTCTCTTT. The full variable domain, in which reference TRBV9 and TRBJ1-1 provide the parts outside the CDR3, is DSGVTQTPKHLITATGQRVTLRCSPRSGDLSVYWYQQSLDQGLQFLIQYYNGEERAKGNILERFSAQQFPDLHSELNLSSLELGDSALYFCASSPGTATNTEALFGQGTRLTVV.